These 27 T cell receptor beta chains were sequenced from one sample in a study of blood T cell repertoires in COVID-19. Using immunoSEQ multiplex PCR, the repertoire was profiled, and TCRdb retains in-frame clones only, with some absent. The repertoire holds approximately 190,000 clones, around 83% seen once, with about 26% in the top ten. Sequences were obtained from PBMCs or T cells enriched from blood (not recorded which). The receptors derive from a woman aged 35 to 49 in a cohort exposed to, infected with or recovered from COVID-19 (not recorded which).

This chain uses TRBV6-5 with TRBJ1-2; tentative D call: TRBD1 (5 bases). This CDR3 contains 15 residues. V was clipped by 6 bases and J by 0 bases, with 14 bases between them. The V gene's germline CDR1 is MNHEY and CDR2 SVGAGI. In DNA form, the CDR3 reads TGTGCCAGCAGCCGGGGGATACAGGCTAACTATGGCTACACCTTC. Translation: CASSRGIQANYGYTF.

V and J are TRBV10-1 and TRBJ1-2; TRBD1 agrees at 7 bases. V lost 0 bases and J lost 4; bases outside the gene matches: 2. This CDR3 spans 14 amino acids. Looked up from germline, CDR1 is WNHNN and CDR2 is SYGVQD (reference sequence). The CDR3 coding sequence is TGCGCCAGCAGTGAGTCGTCAGGGGGCTATGGCTACACCTTC. Protein: CASSESSGGYGYTF.

The chain uses TRBV27 and TRBJ1-2; 9 positions match TRBD1. The CDR3 totals 13 residues. The junction had 5 bases not matched to a gene; V was cut back by 4 bases and J by 8 bases. From germline, CDR1 is MNHEY and CDR2 SMNVEV (reference sequence). The CDR3 DNA sequence: TGTGCCAGCAGTTATGACAGGGGGTGGGGCTACACCTTC. The encoded protein is CASSYDRGWGYTF.

This clone has at least ten counts. The chain recombines TRBV11-2 with TRBJ2-5, with D possibly TRBD1 on 6 matching bases. Trimming left V 1 base short and J 2 bases short, with 23 bases between. The CDR3 loop spans 19 amino acids. From germline, CDR1 is SGHAT and CDR2 FQNNGV. The CDR3 DNA reads as TGTGCCAGCAGCTTAGCGTCAGGATGGAACAGGGCACGGCAAGAGACCCAGTACTTC. As protein: CASSLASGWNRARQETQYF. The full variable domain, completed using reference TRBV11-2 and TRBJ2-5, is EAGVAQSPRYKIIEKRQSVAFWCNPISGHATLYWYQQILGQGPKLLIQFQNNGVVDDSQLPKDRFSAERLKGVDSTLKIQPAKLEDSAVYLCASSLASGWNRARQETQYFGPGTRLLVL.

This chain links TRBV7-2 with TRBJ2-7; 12 nucleotides align to TRBD2. Germline lookup yields CDR1 SGHTA and CDR2 FQGNSA. The CDR3 has 15 residues. Germline trimming cut 4 bases from V and 2 bases from J; bases unmatched to any gene: 3. DNA of the CDR3: TGTGCCAGCAGCTCCCGGACTAGCGGGACCTACGAGCAGTACTTC. Protein product: CASSSRTSGTYEQYF.

The genes are TRBV2 and TRBJ1-5; no clear D. Trimming removed 4 bases from V and 4 bases from J, with 5 bases in between. Germline V lookup: CDR1 SNHLY, CDR2 FYNNEI. This CDR3 has 12 amino acids. DNA for the CDR3: TGTGCCAGCAGTGCGGGGAATCAGCCCCAGCATTTT. This sequence encodes CASSAGNQPQHF.

This clone was detected ten times or more. The rearrangement joins TRBV7-9 to TRBJ1-1; D gene unclear. The CDR3 sequence is 15 residues long. Germline loops: CDR1 SEHNR, CDR2 FQNEAQ (reference sequence). Trimming shortened V by 1 base and J by 7 bases, and 16 bases separated the two germline ends. CDR3 loop: CASSLGAGMAVEAFF. The CDR3 DNA sequence: TGTGCCAGCAGCTTAGGAGCGGGTATGGCTGTTGAAGCTTTCTTT. Complete variable domain (other parts from reference TRBV7-9 and TRBJ1-1): DTGVSQNPRHKITKRGQNVTFRCDPISEHNRLYWYRQTLGQGPEFLTYFQNEAQLEKSRLLSDRFSAERPKGSFSTLEIQRTEQGDSAMYLCASSLGAGMAVEAFFGQGTRLTVV.

This chain connects TRBV21-1 to TRBJ2-1; the D call TRBD2 from the table was never checked on the DNA. TRBV21-1 is described as a pseudogene. This CDR3 has 14 amino acids. The CDR3 nucleotides are TGTGCCAGCAGCCCGACTAGCGGTTACAATGAGCAGTTCTTC. Translating it yields CASSPTSGYNEQFF.

The sample holds a few counts of this clone. The genes are TRBV30 and TRBJ1-5; D perhaps matches TRBD1 (5 bases). The CDR3 covers 17 residues. CDR1 and CDR2 (germline): GTSNPN, SVGIG (reference sequence). The germline V and J ends were trimmed by 0 bases and 0 bases, with 15 bases remaining between them. In DNA form, the CDR3 reads TGTGCCTGGAGTGTAGGATCCCCAGGGTATAGCAATCAGCCCCAGCATTTT. Amino acid sequence: CAWSVGSPGYSNQPQHF.

The chain is built from TRBV5-1 and TRBJ1-2; D gene ambiguous. This CDR3 region has 15 residues. Germline lookup yields CDR1 SGHRS and CDR2 YFSETQ. The V and J ends lost 0 bases and 4 bases respectively, with 13 bases between them. CDR3 in DNA: TGCGCCAGCAGCTTGGTTCCGGAGGGAGGCTATGGCTACACCTTC. This gives the protein CASSLVPEGGYGYTF.

This clone has just a few counts. The chain combines TRBV9 with TRBJ2-3; D is possibly TRBD1 (5 bases). CDR3 size: 14 residues. Germline V gene data show CDR1 as SGDLS and CDR2 as YYNGEE. Trimming pared 0 bases from V and 3 bases from J, leaving 8 bases between. The CDR3 sequence is CASSVDQGTDTQYF. The CDR3 DNA reads TGTGCCAGCAGCGTAGACCAGGGTACAGATACGCAGTATTTT.

This clone was detected once. This chain uses TRBV5-4 with TRBJ2-1, with D possibly matching TRBD2 (5 bases). The germline gives CDR1 SGHNT, CDR2 YYREEE (reference sequence). The V gene lost 2 bases and the J gene lost 9 bases, with 6 bases spanning the gap. This CDR3 contains 11 residues. CDR3: CASSFRGEQFF. In DNA form, the CDR3 reads TGTGCCAGCAGCTTTCGGGGTGAGCAGTTCTTC.

This chain joins TRBV7-6 and TRBJ2-2, with 8 bases aligning to TRBD1. CDR3 length equals 16 residues. V lost 7 bases to trimming and J lost 3 bases; unmatched junction nucleotides: 10. Germline V gives CDR1 SGHVS, CDR2 FNYEAQ. The CDR3 sequence is CASKAGQGADTGELFF. The CDR3 DNA sequence: TGTGCCAGCAAGGCGGGGCAGGGGGCGGACACCGGGGAGCTGTTTTTT.

The chain combines TRBV16 with TRBJ2-3; D is possibly TRBD1 (5 bases). This CDR3 comprises 14 residues. Germline V gene lookup returns CDR1 KGHSY and CDR2 FQNENV. Trimming left V 0 bases short and J 3 bases short, with 7 bases between. The CDR3 spells CASSQSPGTDTQYF. As DNA, the CDR3 is TGTGCCAGCAGCCAATCTCCAGGGACAGATACGCAGTATTTT.

The chain has TRBV5-5 and TRBJ1-6, with 10 bases identical to TRBD1. There are 16 residues in the CDR3. J was trimmed by 6 bases and V by 2 bases; bases with no gene match: 5. Germline lookup yields CDR1 SGHKS and CDR2 YYEKEE (reference sequence). The CDR3 is CASSLARDRGNSPLHF. The DNA for the CDR3 is TGTGCCAGCAGCTTAGCCCGGGACAGGGGTAATTCACCCCTCCACTTT. The whole variable domain, remainder taken from reference TRBV5-5 and TRBJ1-6, is DAGVTQSPTHLIKTRGQQVTLRCSPISGHKSVSWYQQVLGQGPQFIFQYYEKEERGRGNFPDRFSARQFPNYSSELNVNALLLGDSALYLCASSLARDRGNSPLHFGNGTRLTVT.

The chain links TRBV27 to TRBJ2-5, with 9 bases lining up with TRBD1. Germline V gene sequence: CDR1 MNHEY, CDR2 SMNVEV (reference sequence). The CDR3 consists of 18 residues. The V gene end was trimmed by 2 bases and the J gene end by 5 bases; junction bases not matched to a gene: 15. The CDR3 loop reads CASSLRNHPGQGAETQYF. CDR3 in DNA: TGTGCCAGCAGTTTACGAAATCACCCGGGACAGGGTGCGGAGACCCAGTACTTC.

J is TRBJ1-1 and V is TRBV11-1; D perhaps matches TRBD1 (5 bases). Trimming took off 5 bases at V and 6 bases at J, with 19 bases between the two ends. Germline assignment: CDR1 SGHAT and CDR2 FQDESV (reference sequence). The CDR3 totals 15 residues. CDR3 DNA: TGTGCCAGCAGCCGGGCGGGCAGGGAGGTAGCTGAAGCTTTCTTT. Protein: CASSRAGREVAEAFF.

V usage is TRBV29-1 and J usage is TRBJ1-1, with 12 bases matching TRBD1. CDR3 size: 15 residues. V gave up 3 bases and J gave up 4 bases; unmatched junction bases: 6. Germline-derived CDR1 and CDR2 are SQVTM and ANQGSEA. CDR3 sequence: CSVEGTGGSGTEAFF. For the CDR3, the DNA is TGCAGCGTTGAGGGGACAGGGGGCAGCGGCACTGAAGCTTTCTTT.

The chain has TRBV5-4 and TRBJ2-1, with 8 bases that match TRBD2. V shed 3 bases and J 2 bases; nucleotides not matched to a gene: 10. The CDR3 totals 17 residues. Per germline, CDR1 SGHNT and CDR2 YYREEE (reference sequence). CDR3 bases: TGTGCCAGCAGCTCAGATTTCGGGACTAGTCCCTACAATGAGCAGTTCTTC. This sequence encodes CASSSDFGTSPYNEQFF. The variable domain in full, with the rest retrieved from reference TRBV5-4 and TRBJ2-1, is ETGVTQSPTHLIKTRGQQVTLRCSSQSGHNTVSWYQQALGQGPQFIFQYYREEENGRGNFPPRFSGLQFPNYSSELNVNALELDDSALYLCASSSDFGTSPYNEQFFGPGTRLTVL.

The chain recombines TRBV6-5 with TRBJ2-7, with D perhaps matching TRBD2 (5 bases). This CDR3 is 12 amino acids long. Germline assignment: CDR1 MNHEY and CDR2 SVGAGI. Trimming removed 5 bases from V and 3 bases from J, with 8 bases in between. CDR3 loop: CASSPDFYEQYF. CDR3 DNA sequence: TGTGCCAGCAGTCCGGACTTCTACGAGCAGTACTTC.

This rearrangement joins TRBV7-2 to TRBJ1-3; D remains ambiguous. Germline-derived CDR1 and CDR2 are SGHTA and FQGNSA. The CDR3 length is 13 residues. Trimming removed 5 bases from V and 3 bases from J, with 8 bases in between. CDR3 nucleotide sequence: TGTGCCAGCAGCCCATTTTTTGGAAACACCATATATTTT. Its translation: CASSPFFGNTIYF.

This chain connects TRBV9 to TRBJ2-7; 8 bases align to TRBD1. Germline CDR1 and CDR2: SGDLS and YYNGEE. The V segment lost 8 bases and the J segment 2 bases; nucleotides outside the gene matches: 0. The CDR3 loop spans 11 amino acids. The chain's CDR3 is CARQGAYEQYF. The CDR3 DNA follows: TGTGCCAGACAGGGGGCCTACGAGCAGTACTTC.

The rearrangement uses TRBV6-2 or TRBV6-3 and TRBJ1-5; possible D gene TRBD1, 6 bases. The CDR3 is 16 residues long. Per germline, CDR1 MNHEY and CDR2 SVGEGT. Trimming stripped 5 bases from V and 5 bases from J, with 19 bases between. DNA of the CDR3: TGTGCCAGCAGTCGTCTGGGGGCAGGGCCCCATCAGCCCCAGCATTTT. This gives the protein CASSRLGAGPHQPQHF.

CDR3 bases: TGCGCCAGCAGCTTGGTCCAGGGGGGCAATACTAACTATGGCTACACCTTC. Translation: CASSLVQGGNTNYGYTF. The V call is TRBV5-1, the J call TRBJ1-2; the match to TRBD1 covers 7 bases. V lost 0 bases to trimming and J lost 0 bases; unmatched junction nucleotides: 8. This CDR3 comprises 17 residues. Germline CDR1 reads SGHRS; CDR2 reads YFSETQ.

The rearrangement joins TRBV7-9 to TRBJ1-3; D uncertain. The V gene lost 5 bases and the J gene lost 8 bases, with 16 bases spanning the gap. There are 14 residues in the CDR3. Germline V lookup: CDR1 SEHNR, CDR2 FQNEAQ (reference sequence). The DNA of the CDR3 is TGTGCCAGCAGCCGCAGCGGGCGGAAGGACACCATATATTTT. This gives the protein CASSRSGRKDTIYF.

This chain joins TRBV5-1 and TRBJ1-1, with D maybe TRBD1 (5 bases). The CDR3 has 13 residues. Between the trimmed V and J ends, which lost 4 bases and 5 bases, there was a span of 12 bases. Germline lookup yields CDR1 SGHRS and CDR2 YFSETQ. Here the CDR3 reads CASSQGWKTEAFF. The DNA for the CDR3 is TGCGCCAGCAGCCAGGGTTGGAAGACTGAAGCTTTCTTT.

The gene calls are TRBV6-2 or TRBV6-3 and TRBJ1-2; D might be TRBD1 (5 bases). V was shortened by 5 bases and J by 1 base, with 8 bases between the two germline ends. Germline CDR1 reads MNHEY; CDR2 reads SVGEGT. This CDR3 is built from 13 residues. Here the CDR3 reads CASSQGINYGYTF. In DNA, the CDR3 is TGTGCCAGCAGTCAGGGAATTAACTATGGCTACACCTTC.